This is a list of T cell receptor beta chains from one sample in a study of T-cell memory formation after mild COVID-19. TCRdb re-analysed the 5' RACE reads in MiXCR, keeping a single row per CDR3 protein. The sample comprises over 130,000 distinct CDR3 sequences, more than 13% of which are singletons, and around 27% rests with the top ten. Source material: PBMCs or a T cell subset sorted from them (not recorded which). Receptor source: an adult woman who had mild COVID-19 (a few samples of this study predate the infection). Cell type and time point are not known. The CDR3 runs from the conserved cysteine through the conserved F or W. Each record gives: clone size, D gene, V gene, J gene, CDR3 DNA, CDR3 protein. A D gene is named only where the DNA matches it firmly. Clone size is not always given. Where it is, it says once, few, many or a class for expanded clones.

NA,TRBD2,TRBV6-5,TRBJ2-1,TGTGCCAGCAGTTCCACCCCGGGACTAGCGAGCGATGAGCAGTTCTTC,CASSSTPGLASDEQFF
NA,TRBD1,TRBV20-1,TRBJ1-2,TGCAGTGCTAGAGACTACAGGGGGAATGGCTACACCTTC,CSARDYRGNGYTF
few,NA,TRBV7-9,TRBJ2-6,TGTGCCAGCAGAAAAGGGGATATGCAGGGCTCTGGGGCCAACGTCCTGACTTTC,CASRKGDMQGSGANVLTF
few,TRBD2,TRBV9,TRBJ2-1,TGTGCCAGCAGCGTTGGGACTAGCGACAATGAGCAGTTCTTC,CASSVGTSDNEQFF
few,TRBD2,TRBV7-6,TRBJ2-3,TGTGCCAGCAGCTTAGGAGGGGACTATGGACTAGCGGTCACAGATACGCAGTATTTT,CASSLGGDYGLAVTDTQYF
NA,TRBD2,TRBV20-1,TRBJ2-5,TGCAGTGCTAACGGCGGGGGGTTCGGTGAGACCCAGTACTTC,CSANGGGFGETQYF
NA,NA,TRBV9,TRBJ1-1,TGTGCCAGCAGCGTAGGGTACGGCACCACTGAAGCTTTCTTT,CASSVGYGTTEAFF
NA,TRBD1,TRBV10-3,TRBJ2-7,TGTGCCGCTGGACAGGTTGGTCCTCTCGAGCAGTACTTC,CAAGQVGPLEQYF
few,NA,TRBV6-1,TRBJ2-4,TGTGCCAGCAGTGAATATGGATCCCTGCGTATCATTCAGTACTTC,CASSEYGSLRIIQYF
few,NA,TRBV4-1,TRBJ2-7,TGCGCCAGCAGCACAGAGCTTTTAGCCTACGAGCAGTACTTC,CASSTELLAYEQYF
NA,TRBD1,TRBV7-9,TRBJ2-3,TGTGCCAGCAGCTACGGACAGGCAGACACAGATACGCAGTATTTT,CASSYGQADTDTQYF
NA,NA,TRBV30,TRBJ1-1,TGTGCCTGGAGTGTGGGTAGGGAGATTGAAGCTTTCTTT,CAWSVGREIEAFF
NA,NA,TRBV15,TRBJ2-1,TGTGCCACCAGCAGAGCCAGATACAATGAGCAGTTCTTC,CATSRARYNEQFF
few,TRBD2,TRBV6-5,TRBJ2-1,TGTGCCAGCAGTTACTCCCTAGCGGGTTTCAATGAGCAGTTCTTC,CASSYSLAGFNEQFF
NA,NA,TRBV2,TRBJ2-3,TGTGCCAGCAGTGCACTAGAGGGAGATACGCAGTATTTT,CASSALEGDTQYF
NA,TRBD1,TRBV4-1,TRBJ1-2,TGCGCCAGCAGCCACCCCGGACAGGGGGAGAACTATGGCTACACCTTC,CASSHPGQGENYGYTF
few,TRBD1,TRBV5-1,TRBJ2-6,TGCGCCAGCAGCTCGGCCGGGACAGATTTTAGCTCTGGGGCCAACGTCCTGACTTTC,CASSSAGTDFSSGANVLTF
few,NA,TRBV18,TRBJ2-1,TGTGCCAGCTCGAATAGCTCCTACAATGAGCAGTTCTTC,CASSNSSYNEQFF
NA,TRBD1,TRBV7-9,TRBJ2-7,TGTGCCAGCAGGCCGGGACAGGGGTTCAACGAGCAGTACTTC,CASRPGQGFNEQYF
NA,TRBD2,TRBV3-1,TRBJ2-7,TGTGCCAGCAGCGGGGGGACTAGCGAACCTCGAGCCTACGAGCAGTACTTC,CASSGGTSEPRAYEQYF
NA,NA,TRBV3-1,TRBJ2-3,TGTGCCAGCAGCCGTTACCCCGGGGATACGCAGTATTTT,CASSRYPGDTQYF
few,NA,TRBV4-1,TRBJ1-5,TGCGCCAGCAGCCTACGGGGTGAGAATCAGCCCCAGCATTTT,CASSLRGENQPQHF
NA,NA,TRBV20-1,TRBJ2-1,TGCAGTGCTAGCGGGTACCGAGTTCCTGGCAATGAGCAGTTCTTC,CSASGYRVPGNEQFF
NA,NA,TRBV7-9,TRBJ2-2,TGTGCCAGCAGCTTAGCGGCAGACCACGCGAACACCGGGGAGCTGTTTTTT,CASSLAADHANTGELFF
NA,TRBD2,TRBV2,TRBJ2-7,TGTGCCAGCAGGGGACTAGCGGGAGTTGGAGAGCAGTACTTC,CASRGLAGVGEQYF
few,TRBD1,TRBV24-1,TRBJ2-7,TGTGCCACCAGTGACCAGGGACAGGCCATACCATTCTACGAGCAGTACTTC,CATSDQGQAIPFYEQYF
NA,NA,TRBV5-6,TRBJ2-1,TGTGCCAGAAGCCTTATAGAGGAGCAGTTCTTC,CARSLIEEQFF
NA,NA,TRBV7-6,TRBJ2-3,TGTGCCAGCAGCTTAGCCGCCGTCGCAGATACGCAGTATTTT,CASSLAAVADTQYF
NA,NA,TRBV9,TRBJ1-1,TGTGCCAGCAGCGTAGCTACGAGGGTATCGGACAGCGTGAACACTGAAGCTTTCTTT,CASSVATRVSDSVNTEAFF
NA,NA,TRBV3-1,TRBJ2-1,TGTGCCAGCAGCCAACAATGGAATGAGCAGTTCTTC,CASSQQWNEQFF
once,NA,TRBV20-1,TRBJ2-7,TGCAGTGCCTCCCAGGGACTGGGGAGCTCCTACGAGAAGTACTTC,CSASQGLGSSYEKYF
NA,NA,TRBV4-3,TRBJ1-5,TGCGCCAGCAGCCAGGGTATGGGGAATCAGCCCCAGCATTTT,CASSQGMGNQPQHF
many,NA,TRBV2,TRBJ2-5,TGTGCCAGCAGTGAAGGCTTTTCGACTAGTTTGGAGACCCAGTACTTC,CASSEGFSTSLETQYF
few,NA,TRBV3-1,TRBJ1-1,TGTGCCAGCAGCCCTTCCGGGGGACGCACTGAAGCTTTCTTT,CASSPSGGRTEAFF
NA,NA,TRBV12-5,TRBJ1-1,TGTGCTAGTGGCCTTAACACTGAAGCTTTCTTT,CASGLNTEAFF